This T cell receptor (beta chain) originates from a study of circulating and synovial CD4+ cells in juvenile arthritis. Sequencing was performed with immunoSEQ multiplex PCR; in TCRdb, only in-frame clones are kept and a portion is missing. The sample consists of 30,000 to 40,000 clones, nearly 95% of them appearing once. The CDR3 length is 13 residues. Unmatched junction bases numbered 4, after V lost 4 bases and J lost 4 bases. From germline, CDR1 is SGHRS and CDR2 YFSETQ. Sequencing input: CD4+ T cells from blood. The source of this sequence is a human donor with juvenile idiopathic arthritis. The rearrangement joins TRBV5-1 to TRBJ2-5; 7 positions agree with TRBD2. CDR3 sequence: CASSPLAGETQYF. The CDR3 bases are TGCGCCAGCAGCCCCTTAGCGGGAGAGACCCAGTACTTC.